The subject of this entry is one TCR beta chain. V was clipped by 5 bases and J by 4 bases; unmatched bases: 14. The CDR3 covers 18 residues. Germline V lookup: CDR1 SGHTA, CDR2 FQGNSA. The entry originates in a study of T cell responses to AZD1222 COVID-19 vaccine. The data were produced by immunoSEQ multiplex PCR, yet TCRdb's version contains in-frame clones alone and is incomplete. The sample has approximately 120,000 clones, around 90% seen once. This clonotype was sampled from an adult who received the AZD1222 COVID-19 vaccine. The gene calls are TRBV7-2 and TRBJ2-1; 10 bases align to TRBD2. This material consisted of peripheral blood, taken 28 days after the second AZD1222 dose. The CDR3 DNA is TGTGCCAGCAGCCTCGGGTTAGCGGGGGGCGATTCTTACAATGAGCAGTTCTTC. Amino acids: CASSLGLAGGDSYNEQFF.